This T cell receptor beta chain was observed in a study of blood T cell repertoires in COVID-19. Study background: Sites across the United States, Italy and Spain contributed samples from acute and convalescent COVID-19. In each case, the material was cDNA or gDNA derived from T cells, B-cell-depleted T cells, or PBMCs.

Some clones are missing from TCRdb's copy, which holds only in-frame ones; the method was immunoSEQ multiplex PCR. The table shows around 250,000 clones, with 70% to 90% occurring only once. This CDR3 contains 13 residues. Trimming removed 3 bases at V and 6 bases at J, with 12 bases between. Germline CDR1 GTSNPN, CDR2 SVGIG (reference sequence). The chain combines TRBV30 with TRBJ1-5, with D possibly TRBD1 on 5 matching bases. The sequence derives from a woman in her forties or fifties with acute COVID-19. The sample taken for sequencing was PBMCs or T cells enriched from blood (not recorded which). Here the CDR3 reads CAWSDGGIQPQHF. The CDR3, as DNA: TGTGCCTGGAGCGACGGGGGTATTCAGCCCCAGCATTTT.